This section outlines one T cell receptor (beta chain) sequence together with its context. Its target is unknown. Total RNA was isolated from whole blood that had not been fractionated. The entry originates in a study of human T cells and chemical hapten exposure. Individual cDNA molecules in this library carried unique molecular identifiers. TCRdb reprocessed the 5' RACE reads via MiXCR and lists one record per CDR3 protein. The sample yields 95,000 to 120,000 distinct CDR3 sequences, approximately 20% seen once. The CDR3 totals 11 residues. V was cut by 7 bases and J by 2 bases, with 7 bases left in between. Germline values: CDR1 SQVTM, CDR2 ANQGSEA. Study results and caveats: With DPC sensitization, TCRs exceeding 1 in 1000 frequency showed no change.

The TCR was taken from a human donor in good health. This sequence joins TRBV29-1 and TRBJ2-3; D not certain. This CDR3 is CSARYTDTQYF. CDR3 DNA sequence: TGCAGCGCCCGATACACAGATACGCAGTATTTT.